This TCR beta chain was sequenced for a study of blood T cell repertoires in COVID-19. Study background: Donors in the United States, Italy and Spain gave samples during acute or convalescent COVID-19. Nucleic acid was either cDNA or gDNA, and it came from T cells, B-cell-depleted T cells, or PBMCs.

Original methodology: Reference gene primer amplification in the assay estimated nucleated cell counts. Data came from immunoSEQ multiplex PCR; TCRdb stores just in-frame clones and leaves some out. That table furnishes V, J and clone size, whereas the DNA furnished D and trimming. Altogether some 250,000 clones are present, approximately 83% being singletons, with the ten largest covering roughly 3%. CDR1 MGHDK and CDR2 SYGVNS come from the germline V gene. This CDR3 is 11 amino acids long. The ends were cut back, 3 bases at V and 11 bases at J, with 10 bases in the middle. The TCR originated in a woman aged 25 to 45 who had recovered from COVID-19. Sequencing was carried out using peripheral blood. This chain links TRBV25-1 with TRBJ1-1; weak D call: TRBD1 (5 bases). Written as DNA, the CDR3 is TGTGCCAGCAGTGACAGGGCGAAGGCTTTCTTT. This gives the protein CASSDRAKAFF. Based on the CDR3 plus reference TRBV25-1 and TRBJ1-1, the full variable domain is EADIYQTPRYLVIGTGKKITLECSQTMGHDKMYWYQQDPGMELHLIHYSYGVNSTEKGDLSSESTVSRIRTEHFPLTLESARPSHTSQYLCASSDRAKAFFGQGTRLTVV.